This T cell receptor beta chain was documented in a study of cytomegalovirus exposure and HLA in healthy donors. Whole-study results and caveats: Near-uniform donor sequencing depth was presumed by presence/absence analyses. Later analysis suggested links between common viral pathogens and several top significant clusters.

Vbeta (60) and Jbeta (13) primers were used in the PCR. Method: immunoSEQ multiplex PCR; TCRdb's copy keeps in-frame clones and lacks some. The table has more than 95,000 clones, approximately 9.4% seen once. CDR3 length equals 13 residues. V lost 5 bases and J lost 3, with 10 bases in between. The V gene's germline CDR1 is SGHTA and CDR2 FQGTGA. This clone was seen once. Antigen specificity is unknown. Sequences were obtained from PBMCs. The chain is built from TRBV7-3 and TRBJ2-5; D remains ambiguous. The clonotype comes from a man aged 25-45 years in good health and CMV-seronegative. This chain's CDR3 is CASSLSREETQYF. CDR3 sequence (DNA): TGTGCCAGCAGCCTAAGCCGCGAAGAGACCCAGTACTTC.